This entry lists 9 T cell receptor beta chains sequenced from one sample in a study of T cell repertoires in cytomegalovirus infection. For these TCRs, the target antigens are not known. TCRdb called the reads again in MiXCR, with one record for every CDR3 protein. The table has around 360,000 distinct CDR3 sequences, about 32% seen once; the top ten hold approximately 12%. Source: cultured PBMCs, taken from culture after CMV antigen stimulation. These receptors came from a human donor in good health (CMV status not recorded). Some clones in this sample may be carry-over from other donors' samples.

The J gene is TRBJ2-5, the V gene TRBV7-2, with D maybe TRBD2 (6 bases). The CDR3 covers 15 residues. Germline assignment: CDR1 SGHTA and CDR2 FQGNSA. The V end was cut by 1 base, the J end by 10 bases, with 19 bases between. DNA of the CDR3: TGTGCCAGCAGCTTAGAACCTCTCAGGACCGGGGGCCAGTACTTC. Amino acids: CASSLEPLRTGGQYF.

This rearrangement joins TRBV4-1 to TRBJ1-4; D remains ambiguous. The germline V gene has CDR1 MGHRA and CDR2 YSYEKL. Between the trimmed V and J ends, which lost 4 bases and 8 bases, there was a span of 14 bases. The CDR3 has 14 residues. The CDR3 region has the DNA TGCGCCAGCAGCCCTTCACGGACTAGCGAAAAACTGTTTTTT. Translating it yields CASSPSRTSEKLFF.

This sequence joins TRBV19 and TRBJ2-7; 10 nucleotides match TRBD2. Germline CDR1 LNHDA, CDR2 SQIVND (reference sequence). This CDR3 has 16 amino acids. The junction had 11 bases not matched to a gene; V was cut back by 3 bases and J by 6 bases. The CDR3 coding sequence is TGTGCCAGTAGTATGGGGAAAACTAGCGGGATCAGCGAGCAGTACTTC. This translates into CASSMGKTSGISEQYF.

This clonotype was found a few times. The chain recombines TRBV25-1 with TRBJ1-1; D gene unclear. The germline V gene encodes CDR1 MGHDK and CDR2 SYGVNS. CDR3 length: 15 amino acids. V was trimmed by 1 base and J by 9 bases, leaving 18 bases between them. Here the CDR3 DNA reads TGTGCCAGCAGTGAATCTCACGGGTTTTTGTTGAAAGCTTTCTTT. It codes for CASSESHGFLLKAFF.

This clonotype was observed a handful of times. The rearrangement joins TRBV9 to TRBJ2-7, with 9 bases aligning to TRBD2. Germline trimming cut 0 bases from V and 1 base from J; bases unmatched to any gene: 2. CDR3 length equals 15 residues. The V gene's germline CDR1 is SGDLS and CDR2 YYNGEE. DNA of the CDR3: TGTGCCAGCAGCGTAGGACTAGCGGCATCCTACGAGCAGTACTTC. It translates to CASSVGLAASYEQYF. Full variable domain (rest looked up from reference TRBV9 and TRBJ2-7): DSGVTQTPKHLITATGQRVTLRCSPRSGDLSVYWYQQSLDQGLQFLIQYYNGEERAKGNILERFSAQQFPDLHSELNLSSLELGDSALYFCASSVGLAASYEQYFGPGTRLTVT.

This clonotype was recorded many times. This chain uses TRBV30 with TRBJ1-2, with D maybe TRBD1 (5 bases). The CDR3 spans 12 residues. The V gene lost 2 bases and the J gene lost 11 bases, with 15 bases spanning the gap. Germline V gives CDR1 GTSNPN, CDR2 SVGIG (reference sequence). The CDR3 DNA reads TGTGCCTGGAGTCCTGAGACAGCTAAGTACACCTTC. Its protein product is CAWSPETAKYTF.

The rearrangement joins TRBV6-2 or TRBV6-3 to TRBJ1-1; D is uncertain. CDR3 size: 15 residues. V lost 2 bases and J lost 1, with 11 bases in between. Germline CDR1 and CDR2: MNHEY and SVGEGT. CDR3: CASSYSLMRNTEAFF. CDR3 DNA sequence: TGTGCCAGCAGTTACAGTTTGATGCGGAACACTGAAGCTTTCTTT.

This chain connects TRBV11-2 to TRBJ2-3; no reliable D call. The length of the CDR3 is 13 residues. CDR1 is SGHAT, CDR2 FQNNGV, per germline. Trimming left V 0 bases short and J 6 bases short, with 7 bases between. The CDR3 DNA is TGTGCCAGCAGCTTAGAAATAAGGGATACGCAGTATTTT. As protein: CASSLEIRDTQYF. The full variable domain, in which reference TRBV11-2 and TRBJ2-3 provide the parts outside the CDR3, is EAGVAQSPRYKIIEKRQSVAFWCNPISGHATLYWYQQILGQGPKLLIQFQNNGVVDDSQLPKDRFSAERLKGVDSTLKIQPAKLEDSAVYLCASSLEIRDTQYFGPGTRLTVL.

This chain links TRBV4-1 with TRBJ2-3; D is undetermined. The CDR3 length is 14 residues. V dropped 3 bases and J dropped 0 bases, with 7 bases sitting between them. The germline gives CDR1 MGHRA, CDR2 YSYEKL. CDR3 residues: CASSHALSTDTQYF. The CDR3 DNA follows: TGCGCCAGCAGCCACGCCCTTAGCACAGATACGCAGTATTTT.